This TCR beta chain was obtained from a study of T cell clonality in common variable immunodeficiency. Study-wide results and limits: The cause of increased CVID clonality remains unclear without subpopulation sequencing. Common variable immunodeficiency TCR beta sequences reportedly had fewer deletions and N-nucleotide insertions. CVID subjects had higher TCRbeta clonality than healthy controls, most marked in about a third.

Germline CDR1 and CDR2: SNHLY and FYNNEI. CDR3 size: 16 residues. Heparinized whole blood, roughly 5 to 8.5 ml, came from each donor. The sample holds a few counts of this clone. Its antigen is as yet unknown. Compared with germline, one end of the junction differs, possibly owing to a read error. The CDR3 is cut off 3 residues early in the read; its end comes from the germline J gene. Data came from immunoSEQ multiplex PCR; TCRdb stores just in-frame clones and leaves some out. This repertoire holds 40,000 or so clones, and none appear only once. The material sequenced was peripheral blood mononuclear cells. The clonotype comes from a person between 18 and 75 years old in good health. The V call is TRBV2, the J call TRBJ1-5; D perhaps matches TRBD1 (5 bases). The covered CDR3 bases are TGTGCCAGCAGAGAAGCGCCAGGGAGGAGCAATCAGCCC. Translated: CASREAPGRSNQP. The whole CDR3 protein is CASREAPGRSNQPQHF.